This T cell receptor beta chain was identified during a study of cytomegalovirus exposure and HLA in healthy donors (dated by TCRdb to about 2017). Study-wide context: According to a later analysis, the roughly 130 validation repertoires were produced on the same platform as the 666 repertoires of the first cohort. The aim of the study was to test whether cataloging public T cell receptors could identify signatures of past pathogen exposure. The study combined high-throughput TCR immunosequencing, statistical association of individual TCRs with disease status, and machine learning to predict cytomegalovirus infection status. Along with the roughly 610-subject first cohort, a separate validation cohort of around 120 different subjects was used. General conclusions and limits of the study: In vitro tests confirmed that a few of the cytomegalovirus-associated TCR beta chains recognize cytomegalovirus antigens. The validation cohort had no HLA typing available for a later analysis, so co-occurrence within that cohort was assessed over all 130 or so repertoires. Cytomegalovirus status was reported to be diagnosed by the classifier with high specificity and sensitivity in both the original and validation cohorts. A later analysis found that TCRs clustered in the first cohort also tended to co-occur in the 110 or so validation repertoires, with 94% of cluster scores above 0. The authors suggested that the approach could potentially be generalized to other disease states and immunological phenotypes. The study gave a list of around 170 TCR beta chains associated with cytomegalovirus. Most TCR sequences were observed very rarely across donors, whereas some public TCRs were present in many individuals.

To prepare the library, the immunoSEQ multiplex PCR assay was applied. The authors' pipeline ran thus. To diagnose cytomegalovirus status from the catalog of TCR beta chain sequences, a statistical classification framework was built. Imported from immuneACCESS, the table was reduced by TCRdb to in-frame sequences with V and J called. These copies leave out some clones; in studies compared against another copy, an unresolved V gene accounts for under half, and the cause of the remainder is not known. Clone size and the V and J calls come from that table; the DNA yielded D and trimming. For this sample the table gives 59,000 or so clones, of which about 91% were detected only once. Jointly, the top ten make up over 12% of the sample. Concerning this clone itself: The clone's antigen remains unknown. Base qualities are not at hand, and no much larger clone is one base apart.

Separate from the approximately 700-subject first cohort, the validation cohort of 95 to 150 subjects was the group to which the donors belonged. The CDR3 covers 15 residues, taking in both the cysteine and the phenylalanine. Only CDR3 DNA is held: 45 bases, read in frame from base 1. The germline V end is reduced by 5 bases and the J end by 1 base; junction bases left unmatched: 7. Per the germline V gene, SGHVS is the CDR1 and FQNEAQ is the CDR2. The clonotype was recovered from a woman aged 18-29 years in good health and CMV-seronegative. The V and J segments used are TRBV7-8 and TRBJ2-5; 7 bases in the junction line up with TRBD1. Sequenced sample: PBMCs. The DNA sequence is given as TGTGCCAGCAGCAAGAGAACAGGGGTCCAAGAGACCCAGTACTTC. Translated, it reads CASSKRTGVQETQYF.